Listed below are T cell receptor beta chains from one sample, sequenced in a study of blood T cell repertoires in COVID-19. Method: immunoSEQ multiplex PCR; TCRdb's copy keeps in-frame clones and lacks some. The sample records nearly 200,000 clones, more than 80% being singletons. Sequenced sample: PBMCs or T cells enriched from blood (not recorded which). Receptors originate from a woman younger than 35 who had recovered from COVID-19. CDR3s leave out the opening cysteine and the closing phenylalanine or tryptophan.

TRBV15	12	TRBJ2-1	ATSRDRGYNEQF
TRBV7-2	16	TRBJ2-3	ASSLGLAGALSTDTQY
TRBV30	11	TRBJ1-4	ALLRQGHEKLF
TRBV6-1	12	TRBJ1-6	ASSEDRDGSPLH
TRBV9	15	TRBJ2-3	ASSVGTGGGGPDTQY
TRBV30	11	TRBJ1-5	AWASTGMQPQH
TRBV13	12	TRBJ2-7	ASSLAGGSYEQY
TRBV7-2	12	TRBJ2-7	ASSLGGPGYEQY
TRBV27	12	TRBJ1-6	ASKTGGYNSPLH
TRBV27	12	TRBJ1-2	ASSTTRGRDGYT
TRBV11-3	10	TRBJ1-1	ASSLEPRVAF
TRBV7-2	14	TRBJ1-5	ASSDDRVWINQPQH
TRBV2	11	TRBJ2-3	ASQGSSTDTQY
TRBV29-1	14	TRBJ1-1	SIEGGAGRRDTEAF
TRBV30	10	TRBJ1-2	AWSRTGDGYT
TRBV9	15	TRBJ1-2	ASSGRDRGSWGYGYT
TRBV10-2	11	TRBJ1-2	ASRESGGDGYT
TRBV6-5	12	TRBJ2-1	ASRPGQPYNEQF